A single sample is the source of the 11 T cell receptor beta chains below, sequenced in a study of cytomegalovirus exposure and HLA in healthy donors. Researchers ran the PCR with 60 Vbeta and 13 Jbeta primers. TCRdb keeps only in-frame clones here, not all; method: immunoSEQ multiplex PCR. The repertoire consists of under 250,000 clones, with roughly 84% occurring once and the leading ten covering roughly 1.6%. The sequencing input was PBMCs. These receptors originate from a man in his fifties in good health and CMV-seronegative.

V gene TRBV9 combines with J gene TRBJ2-2; 14 bases match TRBD2. J gave up 6 bases and V 3 bases, and 4 bases lay outside the gene matches. The germline CDR1 and CDR2 sequences are SGDLS and YYNGEE. The CDR3 runs 16 residues. CDR3 coding DNA: TGTGCCAGCAGCGGACTAGCGGGAGGGGGACCCGGGGAGCTGTTTTTT. Its protein product is CASSGLAGGGPGELFF.

This sequence joins TRBV28 and TRBJ2-7, with 10 bases fitting TRBD2. The CDR3 spans 15 residues. With V trimmed by 6 bases and J by 6 bases, 11 bases remained unmatched. Germline V gene sequence: CDR1 MDHEN, CDR2 SYDVKM. The CDR3 coding sequence is TGTGCCAGCAGCCCCCGGGCTAGCGGGAGAGGCGAGCAGTACTTC. The encoded protein is CASSPRASGRGEQYF.

The chain joins TRBV15 to TRBJ2-1, with D perhaps TRBD2 (6 bases). Between the trimmed V and J ends, which lost 3 bases and 4 bases, there was a span of 13 bases. The CDR3 consists of 15 residues. Per germline, CDR1 LNHNV and CDR2 YYDKDF (reference sequence). CDR3 nucleotide sequence: TGTGCCACCAGCAGCGAGGGAGGAAGGTACAATGAGCAGTTCTTC. Encoded protein: CATSSEGGRYNEQFF.

The rearrangement joins TRBV7-6 to TRBJ1-1, with a possible D match to TRBD1 (5 bases). Germline CDR1 and CDR2: SGHVS and FNYEAQ. The CDR3 consists of 13 residues. Trimming took 3 bases from V and 3 from J, leaving 8 bases between them. The CDR3 DNA reads TGTGCCAGCAGCTTCGACAGCTACACTGAAGCTTTCTTT. It codes for CASSFDSYTEAFF. Filled out from reference TRBV7-6 and TRBJ1-1, the complete variable domain reads GAGVSQSPRYKVTKRGQDVALRCDPISGHVSLYWYRQALGQGPEFLTYFNYEAQQDKSGLPNDRFSAERPEGSISTLTIQRTEQRDSAMYRCASSFDSYTEAFFGQGTRLTVV.

This clone was observed a single time. This rearrangement joins TRBV27 to TRBJ1-4; D gene unclear. CDR3 length: 11 residues. The germline V gene has CDR1 MNHEY and CDR2 SMNVEV (reference sequence). V lost 11 bases and J 7 bases, leaving 11 bases between the germline ends. CDR3 residues: CASSSGEKLFF. DNA of the CDR3: TGTGCCTCCTCATCCGGTGAAAAACTGTTTTTT.

The chain joins TRBV7-6 to TRBJ2-5, with 7 bases aligning to TRBD2. The DNA end lines up better with TRBJ2-7; the J call may be wrong. Germline CDR1 reads SGHVS; CDR2 reads FNYEAQ. The CDR3 is 13 amino acids. The CDR3 bases are TGTGCCAGCAGCTTAAGCGGGACCTACGAGCAGTACTTC. Residues: CASSLSGTYEQYF.

This clone has only one observation. This chain joins TRBV27 and TRBJ2-1, with TRBD2 identical over 12 bases. Trimming took 2 bases from V and 7 from J; bases not matched to a gene: 9. The germline V gene encodes CDR1 MNHEY and CDR2 SMNVEV (reference sequence). The length of the CDR3 is 17 residues. The CDR3 here is CASSLPLLAGGLNEQFF. The CDR3 DNA reads as TGTGCCAGCAGTTTACCTTTACTAGCGGGAGGTTTAAATGAGCAGTTCTTC.

This chain links TRBV28 with TRBJ2-5; 14 nucleotides agree with TRBD2. Trimming cost V 5 bases and J 4 bases; bases outside gene matches: 9. This CDR3 is built from 17 residues. Germline V gene lookup returns CDR1 MDHEN and CDR2 SYDVKM. This chain's CDR3 is CASSTRLAGGPRETQYF. CDR3 in DNA: TGTGCCAGCAGTACCAGACTAGCGGGAGGGCCAAGAGAGACCCAGTACTTC.

This clone was observed a few times. The chain uses TRBV25-1 and TRBJ1-2; unclear D gene. CDR1 MGHDK and CDR2 SYGVNS come from the germline V gene. With 1 base removed from V and 1 base from J, the gap between germline ends came to 13 bases. This CDR3 has 16 residues. The DNA of the CDR3 is TGTGCCAGCAGTGAATCCGAAAAACCGAGTAACTATGGCTACACCTTC. Protein: CASSESEKPSNYGYTF.

The genes are TRBV29-1 and TRBJ2-1; tentatively, D is TRBD2 (7 bases). The CDR3 runs to 15 residues. CDR1 is SQVTM and CDR2 is ANQGSEA in the germline V gene. The CDR3: CGSSGAGVFIGEQFF. The CDR3 region has the DNA TGCGGTTCCTCGGGGGCGGGAGTCTTTATAGGTGAGCAGTTCTTC.

The chain uses TRBV7-9 and TRBJ2-7, with TRBD2 matching 7 bases. CDR1 and CDR2 (germline): SEHNR, FQNEAQ (reference sequence). Trimming took 1 base from V and 2 from J; bases not matched to a gene: 5. The CDR3 consists of 15 residues. The CDR3 region is CASSLVGGSTYEQYF. The CDR3 nucleotides are TGTGCCAGCAGCTTAGTGGGAGGGAGCACCTACGAGCAGTACTTC.